Reported below is one T cell receptor (beta chain). Its cognate antigen is unknown. Trimming left V 1 base short and J 2 bases short, with 12 bases between. The CDR3 runs 15 residues. Germline CDR1 SGHRS, CDR2 YFSETQ. The sample comes from a study of blood T cells in healthy people across ages. The second PCR ran about 6 to 12 cycles with a sample-barcoded 5' primer and J-beta primers. TCRdb re-called the 5' RACE reads through MiXCR, storing one row per CDR3 protein. The sample has about 1.6 million distinct CDR3 sequences, roughly a third seen once. Donors ranged from about 6 to 90 years old and were healthy Caucasians in Russia. Study-level findings and limits: Among long-lived donors, naive CD4+ cells were more numerous and diversity higher than in aged donors. Changes in expanded clonotypes were possibly confounded, as the CMV status of donors was unknown. PBMCs left unsorted prevented a conclusive naive versus antigen-experienced comparison.

V gene TRBV5-1 combines with J gene TRBJ1-1, with D hard to call. This sequence was found in a woman aged 25 to 39 in good health. Sequences were obtained from blood. This CDR3 reads CASSLSFGRNTEAFF. The CDR3 DNA follows: TGCGCCAGCAGCTTGTCCTTTGGGAGAAACACTGAAGCTTTCTTT.